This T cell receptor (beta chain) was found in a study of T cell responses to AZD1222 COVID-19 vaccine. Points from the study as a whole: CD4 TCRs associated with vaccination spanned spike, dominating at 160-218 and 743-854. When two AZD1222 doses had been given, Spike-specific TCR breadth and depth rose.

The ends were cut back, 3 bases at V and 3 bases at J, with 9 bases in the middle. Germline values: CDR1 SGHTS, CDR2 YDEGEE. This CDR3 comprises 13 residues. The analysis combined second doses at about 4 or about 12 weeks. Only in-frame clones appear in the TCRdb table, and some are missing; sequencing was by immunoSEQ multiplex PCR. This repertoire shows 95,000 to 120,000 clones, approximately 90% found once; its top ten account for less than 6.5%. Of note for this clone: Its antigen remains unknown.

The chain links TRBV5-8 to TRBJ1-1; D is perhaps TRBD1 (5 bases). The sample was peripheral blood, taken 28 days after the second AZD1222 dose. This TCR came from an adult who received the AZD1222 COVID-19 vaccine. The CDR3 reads CASSWGGYTEAFF. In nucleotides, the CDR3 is TGTGCCAGCAGCTGGGGGGGGTACACTGAAGCTTTCTTT.